Below, 17 T cell receptor beta chains from the same sample are listed, as sequenced in a study of T cell changes during pregnancy in multiple sclerosis. Some clones are missing from TCRdb's copy, which holds only in-frame ones; the method was immunoSEQ multiplex PCR. The sample carries roughly 59,000 clones, around 91% recorded once. The source material was peripheral blood, sampled in the third trimester of pregnancy. These receptors all stem from a female donor in good health, enrolled as a control in a pregnancy study.

CDR3 nucleotides: TGCGCCAGCAGCTCAGGACAGAGCCCTAATGAAAAACTGTTTTTT. Residues: CASSSGQSPNEKLFF. The V gene is TRBV5-1, the J gene TRBJ1-4, with TRBD1 as a possible D gene (6 bases). V was pared by 3 bases and J by 3 bases, with 12 bases between. Germline V lookup: CDR1 SGHRS, CDR2 YFSETQ. This CDR3 comprises 15 residues.

This sequence joins TRBV6-5 and TRBJ2-7, with a possible D match to TRBD1 (6 bases). Looked up from germline, CDR1 is MNHEY and CDR2 is SVGAGI. The V end was cut by 0 bases, the J end by 4 bases, with 16 bases between. The CDR3 contains 16 residues. The CDR3: CASSYSGPGTPYEQYF. Here the CDR3 DNA reads TGTGCCAGCAGTTACTCGGGCCCCGGGACACCTTACGAGCAGTACTTC.

The chain carries TRBV6-6 and TRBJ2-1; TRBD2 agrees at 9 bases. CDR1 is MNHNY, CDR2 SVGAGI, per germline (reference sequence). The CDR3 length is 15 residues. V trimming: 5 bases; J trimming: 5 bases; junction bases outside the gene matches: 7. The DNA for the CDR3 is TGTGCCAGCAGTCGAGGGCGGGGGGGGAACAATGAGCAGTTCTTC. Protein sequence: CASSRGRGGNNEQFF.

The chain carries TRBV7-9 and TRBJ1-2; D might be TRBD1 (6 bases). Germline CDR1 and CDR2: SEHNR and FQNEAQ (reference sequence). The CDR3 is 13 residues long. Trimming shortened V by 5 bases and J by 6 bases, and 13 bases separated the two germline ends. CDR3 in DNA: TGTGCCAGCAGCCCCGGACAGCCTGATGGCTACACCTTC. Its translation: CASSPGQPDGYTF.

This chain uses TRBV7-2 with TRBJ1-2; 7 bases fit TRBD1. The germline V gene encodes CDR1 SGHTA and CDR2 FQGNSA. CDR3 length: 18 amino acids. The V segment lost 5 bases and the J segment 0 bases; nucleotides outside the gene matches: 15. CDR3 bases: TGTGCCAGCAGCCGAACTACAGGGGCCCTTTCTGCTAACTATGGCTACACCTTC. Its protein is CASSRTTGALSANYGYTF.

The chain recombines TRBV11-3 with TRBJ2-1, with 7 bases matching TRBD1. With 5 bases clipped from V and 5 bases from J, the junction kept 6 bases outside the gene matches. The germline V gene has CDR1 SGHNT and CDR2 YENEEA. This CDR3 spans 14 amino acids. The CDR3 DNA follows: TGTGCCAGCAGCGGGGACAGAGCCCACAATGAGCAGTTCTTC. Its translation: CASSGDRAHNEQFF.

A note on this clone: One end of the junction varies from germline; a read error may be responsible. The rearrangement links TRBV7-7 to TRBJ1-3; 10 nucleotides agree with TRBD1. The CDR3 is 15 residues long. CDR1 and CDR2 from the germline V gene are SSHAT and FNYEAQ (reference sequence). In DNA, the CDR3 is TGTGCTAGCAGCTCGGGACAGGGGATCGGAAACACCATATATTTT. Translation: CASSSGQGIGNTIYF. The variable domain in full, completed from reference TRBV7-7 and TRBJ1-3, reads GAGVSQSPRYKVTKRGQDVTLRCDPISSHATLYWYQQALGQGPEFLTYFNYEAQPDKSGLPSDRFSAERPEGSISTLTIQRTEQRDSAMYRCASSSGQGIGNTIYFGEGSWLTVV.

The chain carries TRBV4-3 and TRBJ1-2; 9 nucleotides align to TRBD1. Germline CDR1 and CDR2: LGHNA and YSLEER. This CDR3 is 15 amino acids long. J gave up 1 base and V 2 bases, and 2 bases lay outside the gene matches. The DNA of the CDR3 is TGCGCCAGCAGCCAAATGACAGGGGGTAACTATGGCTACACCTTC. It is translated as CASSQMTGGNYGYTF.

This sequence joins TRBV30 and TRBJ2-7; possibly TRBD1 for D (6 bases). Germline values: CDR1 GTSNPN, CDR2 SVGIG (reference sequence). The CDR3 is made up of 15 amino acids. Trimming pared 0 bases from V and 5 bases from J, leaving 17 bases between. The CDR3 nucleotides read TGTGCCTGGAGTGTATTGGGGGCGATCGGCCACGAGCAGTACTTC. The encoded protein is CAWSVLGAIGHEQYF.

The V gene is TRBV28, the J gene TRBJ1-2; D is uncertain. Germline CDR1 MDHEN, CDR2 SYDVKM. V gave up 4 bases and J gave up 8 bases, with 8 bases separating them. This CDR3 has 11 amino acids. The DNA of the CDR3 is TGTGCCAGCAGTTCTGAACGGGGCTACACCTTC. It translates to CASSSERGYTF.

The chain has TRBV28 and TRBJ2-2; tentative D call: TRBD2 (5 bases). The CDR3 spans 17 residues. V dropped 5 bases and J dropped 1 base, with 17 bases sitting between them. Germline V lookup: CDR1 MDHEN, CDR2 SYDVKM. The CDR3 is CASSALAGVGNTGELFF. Written as DNA, the CDR3 is TGTGCCAGCAGTGCTCTGGCCGGGGTCGGGAACACCGGGGAGCTGTTTTTT.

This chain connects TRBV7-2 to TRBJ2-7, with 8 bases that match TRBD2. The V and J ends lost 0 bases and 2 bases, in that order; junction bases with no gene match: 3. Germline loops: CDR1 SGHTA, CDR2 FQGNSA. The CDR3 runs 15 residues. The CDR3 protein is CASSLAQAGAYEQYF. CDR3 DNA sequence: TGTGCCAGCAGCTTAGCTCAAGCGGGGGCCTACGAGCAGTACTTC. The variable domain in full, completed from reference TRBV7-2 and TRBJ2-7, reads GAGVSQSPSNKVTEKGKDVELRCDPISGHTALYWYRQSLGQGLEFLIYFQGNSAPDKSGLPSDRFSAERTGGSVSTLTIQRTQQEDSAVYLCASSLAQAGAYEQYFGPGTRLTVT.

The chain carries TRBV11-2 and TRBJ2-1, with D perhaps matching TRBD2 (5 bases). Germline CDR1 reads SGHAT; CDR2 reads FQNNGV. The CDR3 runs 12 residues. Trimming stripped 2 bases from V and 6 bases from J, with 5 bases between. CDR3 sequence: CASSLTSNEQFF. CDR3 DNA sequence: TGTGCCAGCAGCTTAACTAGCAATGAGCAGTTCTTC.

J is TRBJ2-5 and V is TRBV5-1; TRBD2 aligns across 10 bases. Gene TRBJ2-7 matches the end of the DNA better, so the J call may be wrong. The CDR3 extends over 15 amino acids. Germline V gene data show CDR1 as SGHRS and CDR2 as YFSETQ. The CDR3 bases are TGCGCCAGCAGCGCAGCGGGGGGGCCCTCCTACGAGCAGTACTTC. Its protein is CASSAAGGPSYEQYF.

This chain links TRBV7-9 with TRBJ1-2; maybe TRBD1 (6 bases). The CDR3 covers 14 residues. Trimming stripped 5 bases from V and 3 bases from J, with 13 bases between. Germline CDR1 reads SEHNR; CDR2 reads FQNEAQ (reference sequence). The CDR3: CASSPRGGYYGYTF. The CDR3 region has the DNA TGTGCCAGCAGCCCAAGGGGGGGGTACTATGGCTACACCTTC.

The chain carries TRBV2 and TRBJ1-5; 7 nucleotides match TRBD1. The CDR3 is made up of 15 amino acids. The germline V gene encodes CDR1 SNHLY and CDR2 FYNNEI. The V and J ends lost 4 bases and 3 bases, in that order; junction bases with no gene match: 6. DNA of the CDR3: TGTGCCAGCAGTGGACAGGGACCTTTCAATCAGCCCCAGCATTTT. Its protein product is CASSGQGPFNQPQHF.

This clone was recorded a few times. The chain uses TRBV27 and TRBJ1-1; D perhaps matches TRBD1 (5 bases). In germline, CDR1 is MNHEY, CDR2 SMNVEV (reference sequence). This CDR3 comprises 16 residues. V shed 5 bases and J shed 1 base, with 17 bases lying between them. CDR3 in amino acids: CASSQPPGTGNTEAFF. CDR3 nucleotide sequence: TGTGCCAGCAGTCAACCTCCCGGGACTGGGAACACTGAAGCTTTCTTT.